What follows is one TCR beta chain and its context. What it binds is unknown. Time point denoted: patch test 2, 6 weeks after DPC sensitization. Specified treatment: therapeutic diphenylcyclopropenone sensitization with weekly scalp DPC. J lost 0 bases, V lost 4 bases, and 9 bases had no gene match. The CDR3 is 17 residues long. Germline V gene data show CDR1 as LNHDA and CDR2 as SQIVND (reference sequence). This entry belongs to a study of human T cells and chemical hapten exposure. In the study overall: The patient population, which was mostly female, had alopecia areata, totalis or universalis. Study results and caveats: With DPC sensitization, TCRs exceeding 1 in 1000 frequency showed no change.

Using its own MiXCR run on the RACE reads, TCRdb lists one record per CDR3 protein. The sample yields tens of thousands of distinct CDR3 sequences, less than 8% seen once. The source was whole blood, collected in connection with sensitization to the hapten diphenylcyclopropenone (DPC). The rearrangement links TRBV19 to TRBJ1-5, with 7 bases that match TRBD1. The origin of this receptor is a woman aged 25 to 39 with alopecia areata. Some clones in this sample may be carry-over from other donors' samples. CDR3 coding DNA: TGTGCCAGTAGTAATCATTTGGGGGACAGTAGCAATCAGCCCCAGCATTTT. It yields the protein CASSNHLGDSSNQPQHF.